The 27 T cell receptor beta chains below come from one sample, sequenced in a study of response to subunit inactivated influenza vaccine. One entry per CDR3 protein results from TCRdb running MiXCR on the RT-PCR reads. The sample gives a few hundred thousand distinct CDR3 sequences, 6.5% to 8% of which show up once; approximately 14% is in the top ten. This specimen consisted of PBMCs from blood, obtained about 23 months after vaccination. The origin of the receptors is a man between 45 and 75 years old who received an inactivated influenza vaccine.

This clonotype was seen repeatedly, ten times or more. The genes are TRBV29-1 and TRBJ2-4; D is undetermined. CDR1 SQVTM and CDR2 ANQGSEA come from the germline V gene. Trimming took off 5 bases at V and 1 base at J, with 15 bases between the two ends. The CDR3 is 15 residues long. The CDR3 region is CSVTMKLMAKNIQYF. The DNA for the CDR3 is TGCAGCGTTACGATGAAACTGATGGCCAAAAACATTCAGTACTTC.

This rearrangement joins TRBV12-3 or TRBV12-4 to TRBJ2-7; D gene unclear. The CDR3 is 12 residues long. The germline V and J ends were trimmed by 4 bases and 3 bases, with 7 bases remaining between them. Written as DNA, the CDR3 is TGTGCCAGCAGTTCACCGGTCTACGAGCAGTACTTC. It codes for CASSSPVYEQYF.

This clonotype was seen a few times. The chain couples TRBV28 to TRBJ2-7; either TRBD1 or TRBD2 may fit D (6 bases each). Germline CDR1 MDHEN, CDR2 SYDVKM. This CDR3 is 13 amino acids long. Between the trimmed V and J ends, which lost 6 bases and 2 bases, there was a span of 11 bases. DNA for the CDR3: TGTGCCAGCAGGGGGGGCCAAACCTACGAGCAGTACTTC. Its translation: CASRGGQTYEQYF.

The sample holds a few counts of this clonotype. The genes are TRBV29-1 and TRBJ2-1; a weak D match, TRBD1 (5 bases). V was shortened by 6 bases and J by 6 bases, with 9 bases between the two germline ends. The CDR3 is 11 residues long. CDR1 is SQVTM and CDR2 is ANQGSEA in the germline V gene. The chain's CDR3 is CSVGPSNEQFF. CDR3 bases: TGCAGCGTGGGGCCCTCCAATGAGCAGTTCTTC.

This clonotype showed up many times. The chain employs TRBV29-1 and TRBJ2-7, with 7 bases that match TRBD1. The V gene's germline CDR1 is SQVTM and CDR2 ANQGSEA. This CDR3 spans 14 amino acids. With V trimmed by 6 bases and J by 0 bases, 8 bases remained unmatched. Here the CDR3 reads CSVLSTGSSYEQYF. CDR3 in DNA: TGCAGCGTCCTATCGACAGGGAGCTCCTACGAGCAGTACTTC.

This clonotype has just a few counts. This chain links TRBV11-2 with TRBJ2-7; possible D gene TRBD2, 5 bases. Germline V gives CDR1 SGHAT, CDR2 FQNNGV. Trimming stripped 4 bases from V and 5 bases from J, with 18 bases between. The CDR3 is 15 residues long. CDR3 region: CASSSSGIRVNEQYF. CDR3 sequence (DNA): TGTGCCAGCAGCTCTTCCGGGATCCGTGTAAACGAGCAGTACTTC.

This clonotype was seen at least ten times. CDR3 protein: CASSVGWGVYEQYF. For the CDR3, the DNA is TGTGCCAGCAGCGTAGGGTGGGGGGTCTACGAGCAGTACTTC. V usage is TRBV9 and J usage is TRBJ2-7, with a tentative D call TRBD2 (6 bases). This CDR3 spans 14 amino acids. From germline, CDR1 is SGDLS and CDR2 YYNGEE. V was cut by 0 bases and J by 3 bases, with 10 bases left in between.

The chain couples TRBV15 to TRBJ2-7; 7 bases are a match to TRBD1. Germline CDR1 reads LNHNV; CDR2 reads YYDKDF (reference sequence). Trimming at V came to 0 bases and at J to 3 bases, leaving 5 bases not matched to a gene. The length of the CDR3 is 15 residues. The DNA of the CDR3 is TGTGCCACCAGCAGAGATCATGACAGGGACTACGAGCAGTACTTC. It codes for CATSRDHDRDYEQYF.

This clonotype was observed a handful of times. The chain combines TRBV4-1 with TRBJ2-2; 7 bases map to TRBD1. CDR3 length: 17 amino acids. Germline CDR1 reads MGHRA; CDR2 reads YSYEKL. J lost 2 bases, V lost 1 base, and 7 bases had no gene match. The CDR3 DNA reads TGCGCCAGCAGCCAAGGGTCGACAGGGCTTAACACCGGGGAGCTGTTTTTT. Its translation is CASSQGSTGLNTGELFF.

This clonotype has ten or more counts. The chain has TRBV5-6 and TRBJ2-3; 9 nucleotides line up with TRBD2. Germline CDR1 and CDR2: SGHDT and YYEEEE. The CDR3 loop spans 14 amino acids. J was trimmed by 5 bases and V by 4 bases; bases with no gene match: 5. The CDR3, as DNA: TGTGCCAGCAGCCCGTGGACTAGCGAAGATACGCAGTATTTT. It codes for CASSPWTSEDTQYF.

Ten or more counts support this clonotype. The V and J genes are TRBV11-2 and TRBJ2-7; 8 nucleotides align to TRBD2. V shed 5 bases, J shed 2 bases, and the junction held 5 bases outside the gene matches. Germline V CDR1 and CDR2: SGHAT, FQNNGV. The CDR3 sequence is 14 residues long. The CDR3 loop reads CASSVSGATYEQYF. The CDR3 DNA follows: TGTGCCAGCAGCGTTAGCGGGGCAACCTACGAGCAGTACTTC.

In nucleotides, the CDR3 is TGTGCCAGCAGTCTCCTACTAGTAGTCTATGAGCAGTTCTTC. Encoded protein: CASSLLLVVYEQFF. The rearrangement uses TRBV28 and TRBJ2-1, with D possibly being TRBD2 (5 bases). Looked up from germline, CDR1 is MDHEN and CDR2 is SYDVKM. The CDR3 spans 14 residues. V lost 5 bases to trimming and J lost 8 bases, with 16 bases between them.

This clonotype has a count of ten or more. V gene TRBV29-1 combines with J gene TRBJ2-4, with 7 bases that match TRBD1. V was pared by 1 base and J by 0 bases, with 3 bases of the junction left unmatched. In germline, CDR1 is SQVTM, CDR2 ANQGSEA. The CDR3 length is 15 residues. CDR3 residues: CSVEGRTGAKNIQYF. CDR3 DNA: TGCAGCGTTGAAGGGAGGACAGGAGCCAAAAACATTCAGTACTTC.

This sequence joins TRBV20-1 and TRBJ2-1, with D uncertain. Trimming shortened V by 2 bases and J by 9 bases, and 8 bases separated the two germline ends. The CDR3 covers 11 residues. Per germline, CDR1 DFQATT and CDR2 SNEGSKA (reference sequence). CDR3: CSARRDGEQFF. CDR3 nucleotide sequence: TGCAGTGCTAGAAGGGATGGTGAGCAGTTCTTC.

This chain uses TRBV5-4 with TRBJ2-1; maybe TRBD2 (6 bases). V was clipped by 2 bases and J by 0 bases, with 27 bases between them. The CDR3 sequence is 21 residues long. CDR1 and CDR2 (germline): SGHNT, YYREEE (reference sequence). The CDR3 here is CASSFGVLRLVEESSYNEQFF. The CDR3 DNA reads TGTGCCAGCAGCTTTGGAGTCCTCAGACTAGTCGAGGAGAGCTCCTACAATGAGCAGTTCTTC.

The CDR3 region has the DNA TGTGCCAGCAGCTTATTTCAGGGGGAGACCCAGTACTTC. This gives the protein CASSLFQGETQYF. The J gene is TRBJ2-5, the V gene TRBV7-3, with D maybe TRBD1 (6 bases). This CDR3 region has 13 residues. V was clipped by 2 bases and J by 5 bases, with 9 bases between them. Germline V lookup: CDR1 SGHTA, CDR2 FQGTGA.

Many counts were recorded for this clonotype. The CDR3 DNA follows: TGTGCCAGCACCAGGGGCACCGGGGAGCTGTTTTTT. It yields the protein CASTRGTGELFF. The chain joins TRBV25-1 to TRBJ2-2; a possible D gene is TRBD1 (6 bases). The CDR3 runs to 12 residues. Per germline, CDR1 MGHDK and CDR2 SYGVNS. Trimming took 7 bases from V and 4 from J, leaving 7 bases between them.

This chain joins TRBV12-3 or TRBV12-4 and TRBJ2-3; D is perhaps TRBD2 (5 bases). There are 15 residues in the CDR3. V was clipped by 2 bases and J by 1 base, with 10 bases between them. CDR3 loop: CASSLTGFGTDTQYF. The DNA for the CDR3 is TGTGCCAGCAGTTTAACGGGATTTGGCACAGATACGCAGTATTTT.

This clonotype appeared a few times. This chain links TRBV20-1 with TRBJ2-5; TRBD2 matches 14 bases. The CDR3 is 16 amino acids. J gave up 5 bases and V 2 bases, and 7 bases lay outside the gene matches. CDR1 is DFQATT, CDR2 SNEGSKA, per germline (reference sequence). This chain's CDR3 is CSARRLAGGTRETQYF. As DNA, the CDR3 is TGCAGTGCTAGAAGACTAGCGGGGGGGACCCGGGAGACCCAGTACTTC.

This clonotype was seen a few times. The rearrangement joins TRBV6-5 to TRBJ2-3, with D perhaps matching TRBD2 (6 bases). This CDR3 spans 15 amino acids. The V gene's germline CDR1 is MNHEY and CDR2 SVGAGI. V was cut by 3 bases and J by 2 bases, with 12 bases left in between. In nucleotides, the CDR3 is TGTGCCAGCAGTTATCAGCCGGGGGTCACAGATACGCAGTATTTT. Translating it yields CASSYQPGVTDTQYF.

This chain joins TRBV5-4 and TRBJ1-6; D perhaps matches TRBD1 (6 bases). V lost 3 bases to trimming and J lost 10 bases, with 17 bases between them. This CDR3 is built from 15 residues. Germline CDR1 SGHNT, CDR2 YYREEE (reference sequence). CDR3 amino acids: CASSSSSQGSSPLHF. The CDR3, as DNA: TGTGCCAGCAGCTCATCATCACAGGGATCCTCACCCCTCCACTTT. The full variable domain, with the rest looked up from reference TRBV5-4 and TRBJ1-6, is ETGVTQSPTHLIKTRGQQVTLRCSSQSGHNTVSWYQQALGQGPQFIFQYYREEENGRGNFPPRFSGLQFPNYSSELNVNALELDDSALYLCASSSSSQGSSPLHFGNGTRLTVT.

The chain couples TRBV30 to TRBJ1-4; TRBD1 matches at 9 bases. The CDR3 has 11 amino acids. Trimming took 5 bases from V and 11 from J; bases not matched to a gene: 3. Germline assignment: CDR1 GTSNPN and CDR2 SVGIG (reference sequence). The CDR3 region is CAWRDREKLFF. CDR3 nucleotides: TGTGCCTGGCGGGACAGGGAGAAACTGTTTTTT. The full variable domain, its missing parts supplied by reference TRBV30 and TRBJ1-4, is SQTIHQWPATLVQPVGSPLSLECTVEGTSNPNLYWYRQAAGRGLQLLFYSVGIGQISSEVPQNLSASRPQDRQFILSSKKLLLSDSGFYLCAWRDREKLFFGSGTQLSVL.

The chain links TRBV10-3 to TRBJ2-1; perhaps D is TRBD1 or TRBD2 (7 bases each). Trimming took 10 bases from V and 2 from J, leaving 24 bases between them. Germline CDR1 ENHRY, CDR2 SYGVKD. The CDR3 is 17 residues long. DNA for the CDR3: TGTGCCACCCGGCAGGGAGGGGGCGCGGACCCCTACAATGAGCAGTTCTTC. This gives the protein CATRQGGGADPYNEQFF.

The sample holds many counts of this clonotype. This sequence joins TRBV20-1 and TRBJ2-1; 11 bases fit TRBD2. CDR1 and CDR2 from the germline V gene are DFQATT and SNEGSKA (reference sequence). Trimming cost V 5 bases and J 10 bases; bases outside gene matches: 7. CDR3 length: 13 residues. The CDR3 spells CSAQRLAGGEQFF. The CDR3 nucleotides read TGCAGTGCTCAAAGGCTAGCGGGGGGCGAGCAGTTCTTC.

The table lists this clonotype with a few counts. The chain couples TRBV7-2 to TRBJ2-7; 7 bases are shared with TRBD2. Germline loops: CDR1 SGHTA, CDR2 FQGNSA. This CDR3 contains 16 residues. V lost 5 bases and J lost 1; bases outside the gene matches: 11. The chain's CDR3 is CASSADGGRASYEQYF. CDR3 nucleotides: TGTGCCAGCAGCGCGGACGGAGGGAGGGCTTCCTACGAGCAGTACTTC. The full variable domain, with the rest looked up from reference TRBV7-2 and TRBJ2-7, is GAGVSQSPSNKVTEKGKDVELRCDPISGHTALYWYRQSLGQGLEFLIYFQGNSAPDKSGLPSDRFSAERTGGSVSTLTIQRTQQEDSAVYLCASSADGGRASYEQYFGPGTRLTVT.

This chain links TRBV5-1 with TRBJ2-5, with 12 bases aligning to TRBD2. The V gene's germline CDR1 is SGHRS and CDR2 YFSETQ. The CDR3 extends over 14 amino acids. V lost 5 bases to trimming and J lost 2 bases; unmatched junction nucleotides: 1. The chain's CDR3 is CASRTSGGQETQYF. CDR3 DNA: TGCGCCAGCAGAACTAGCGGGGGGCAAGAGACCCAGTACTTC.

This chain connects TRBV20-1 to TRBJ1-2; no clear D. The CDR3 has 15 amino acids. Germline CDR1 DFQATT, CDR2 SNEGSKA (reference sequence). V dropped 0 bases and J dropped 3 bases, with 14 bases sitting between them. The CDR3 DNA sequence: TGCAGTGCTAGAGATTTACGACATTCTGACTATGGCTACACCTTC. Protein product: CSARDLRHSDYGYTF.